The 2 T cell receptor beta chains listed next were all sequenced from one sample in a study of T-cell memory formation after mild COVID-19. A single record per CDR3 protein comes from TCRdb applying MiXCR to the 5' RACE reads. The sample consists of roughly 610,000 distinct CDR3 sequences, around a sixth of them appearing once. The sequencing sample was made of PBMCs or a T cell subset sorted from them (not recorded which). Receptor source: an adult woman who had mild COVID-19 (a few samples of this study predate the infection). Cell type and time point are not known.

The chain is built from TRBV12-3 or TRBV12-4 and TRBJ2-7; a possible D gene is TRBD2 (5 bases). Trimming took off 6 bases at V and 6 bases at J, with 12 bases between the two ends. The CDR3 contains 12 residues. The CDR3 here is CASRKLGSEQYF. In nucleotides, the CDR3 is TGTGCCAGCAGGAAACTAGGAAGCGAGCAGTACTTC.

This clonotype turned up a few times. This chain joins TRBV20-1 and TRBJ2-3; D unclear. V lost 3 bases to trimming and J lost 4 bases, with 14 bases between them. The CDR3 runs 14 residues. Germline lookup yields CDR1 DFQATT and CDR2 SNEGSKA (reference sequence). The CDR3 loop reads CSASSPPGPDTQYF. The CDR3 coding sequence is TGCAGTGCTAGTTCCCCTCCGGGCCCAGATACGCAGTATTTT.